The clone carrying this TCR beta chain showed up just once. The protocol was immunoSEQ multiplex PCR, while the TCRdb copy is restricted to in-frame clones and leaves out a portion. This sample has tens of thousands of clones, with under 95% found just once. The data belong to a study of T cell changes during pregnancy in multiple sclerosis. The CDR3 extends over 15 amino acids. From germline, CDR1 is SNHLY and CDR2 FYNNEI. Losses at the gene ends were 5 bases for V and 0 bases for J; bases not matched to a gene: 6. The chain combines TRBV2 with TRBJ2-7; TRBD1 matches at 8 bases. The source of this sequence is a female donor with multiple sclerosis, enrolled in a pregnancy study. Specimen: CD8+ T cells from peripheral blood mononuclear cells, collected in the third trimester of pregnancy. The CDR3, as DNA: TGTGCCAGCAGTATGACAGGGGTCCCCTCCTACGAGCAGTACTTC. Translated: CASSMTGVPSYEQYF.